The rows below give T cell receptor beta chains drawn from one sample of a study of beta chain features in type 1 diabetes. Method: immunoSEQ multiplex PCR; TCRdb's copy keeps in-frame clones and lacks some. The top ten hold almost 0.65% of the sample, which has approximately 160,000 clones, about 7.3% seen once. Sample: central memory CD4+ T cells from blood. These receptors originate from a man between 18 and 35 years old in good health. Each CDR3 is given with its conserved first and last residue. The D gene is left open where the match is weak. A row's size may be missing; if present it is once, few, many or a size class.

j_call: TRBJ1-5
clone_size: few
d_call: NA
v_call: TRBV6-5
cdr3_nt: TGTGCCAGCAGCCCGAAAGCGCGACAGCCCCAGCATTTT
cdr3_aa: CASSPKARQPQHF

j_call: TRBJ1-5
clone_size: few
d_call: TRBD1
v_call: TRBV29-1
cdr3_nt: TGCAGCGTTGGGACAGGGCCGGGAAATCAGCCCCAGCATTTT
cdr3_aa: CSVGTGPGNQPQHF

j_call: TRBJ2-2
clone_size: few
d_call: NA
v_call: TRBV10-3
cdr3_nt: TGTGCCATCAATCTTAGCGGCGCGAACACCGGGGAGCTGTTTTTT
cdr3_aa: CAINLSGANTGELFF

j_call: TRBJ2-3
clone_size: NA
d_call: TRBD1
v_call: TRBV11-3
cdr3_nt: TGTGCCAGCAGCCCGGGACAGGGGGCAAGTAGAGTGGATACGCAGTATTTT
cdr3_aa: CASSPGQGASRVDTQYF

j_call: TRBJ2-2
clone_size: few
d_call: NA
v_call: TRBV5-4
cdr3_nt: TGTGCCAGCAGCTTGGACGCCGCGGGGCTGAACACCGGGGAGCTGTTTTTT
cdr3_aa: CASSLDAAGLNTGELFF

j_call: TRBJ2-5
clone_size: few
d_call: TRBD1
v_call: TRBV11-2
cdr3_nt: TGTGCCAGCAGCCGGGACAGCTACCAAGAGACCCAGTACTTC
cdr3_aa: CASSRDSYQETQYF

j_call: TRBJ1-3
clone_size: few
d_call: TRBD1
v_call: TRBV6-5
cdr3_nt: TGTGCCAGCAGTTATGGACAGGGGGATGGAAACACCATATATTTT
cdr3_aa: CASSYGQGDGNTIYF

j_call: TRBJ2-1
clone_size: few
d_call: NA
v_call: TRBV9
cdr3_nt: TGTGCCAGCAGTCAGGATTTAAGCGGTGAGCAGTTCTTC
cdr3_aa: CASSQDLSGEQFF

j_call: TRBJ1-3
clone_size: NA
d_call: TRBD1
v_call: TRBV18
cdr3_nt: TGTGCCAGCTCACCGCGGGACAGTAACCCCATATATTTT
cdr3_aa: CASSPRDSNPIYF

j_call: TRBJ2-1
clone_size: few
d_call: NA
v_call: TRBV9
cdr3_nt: TGTGCCAGCAGCGTAGCTGAGAGCTCCTACAATGAGCAGTTCTTC
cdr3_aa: CASSVAESSYNEQFF

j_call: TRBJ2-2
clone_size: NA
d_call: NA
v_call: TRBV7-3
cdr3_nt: TGTGCCAGCAGTAGCGCGAACACCGGGGAGCTGTTTTTT
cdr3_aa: CASSSANTGELFF

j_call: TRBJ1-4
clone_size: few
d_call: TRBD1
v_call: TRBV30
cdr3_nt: TGTGCCTGGGGCACAGGGGAAACTGAAAAACTGTTTTTT
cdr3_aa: CAWGTGETEKLFF

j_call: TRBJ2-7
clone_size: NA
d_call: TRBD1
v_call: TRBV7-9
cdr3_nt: TGTGCCAGCAGCAACGACAGGGGTGCCTACGAGCAGTACTTC
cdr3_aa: CASSNDRGAYEQYF

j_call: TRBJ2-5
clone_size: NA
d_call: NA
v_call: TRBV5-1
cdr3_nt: TGCGCCAGCAGCTTGCCCCCCTTTGACAGAAGAGAGACCCAGTACTTC
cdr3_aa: CASSLPPFDRRETQYF

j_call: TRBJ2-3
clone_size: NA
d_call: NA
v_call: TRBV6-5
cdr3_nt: TGTGCCAGCAGTTACGCTTCAGTCGCAGATACGCAGTATTTT
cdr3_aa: CASSYASVADTQYF

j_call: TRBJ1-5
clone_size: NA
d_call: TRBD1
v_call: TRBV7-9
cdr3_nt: TGTGCCAGCAGCGGACAGGCCAATCAGCCCCAGCATTTT
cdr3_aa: CASSGQANQPQHF

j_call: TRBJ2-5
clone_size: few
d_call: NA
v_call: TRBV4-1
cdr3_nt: TGCGCCAGCAGCCACTCCAGGGGAGTCCAAGAGACCCAGTACTTC
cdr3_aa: CASSHSRGVQETQYF

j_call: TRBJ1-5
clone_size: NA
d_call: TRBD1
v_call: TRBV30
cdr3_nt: TGTGCCTGGAGTGTAGGACAGGTGAATCAGCCCCAGCATTTT
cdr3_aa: CAWSVGQVNQPQHF

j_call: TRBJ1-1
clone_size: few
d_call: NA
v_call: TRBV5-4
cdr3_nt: TGTGCCAGCAGCTTGGCCATGGGGGGGGCTTACATGAACACTGAAGCTTTCTTT
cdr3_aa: CASSLAMGGAYMNTEAFF

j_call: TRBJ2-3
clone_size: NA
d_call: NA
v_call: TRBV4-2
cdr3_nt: TGTGCCAGCAGCCGAACCCCGGGACTTAGCACAGATACGCAGTATTTT
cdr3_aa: CASSRTPGLSTDTQYF

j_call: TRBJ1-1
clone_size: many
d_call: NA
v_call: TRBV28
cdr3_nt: TGTGCCAGCACACAGGCGAACACTGAAGCTTTCTTT
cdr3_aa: CASTQANTEAFF

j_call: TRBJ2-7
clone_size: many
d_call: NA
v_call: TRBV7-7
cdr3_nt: TGTGCTAGCAGCTTATTGCCAGGGTTATCCTACGAGCAGTACTTC
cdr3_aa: CASSLLPGLSYEQYF

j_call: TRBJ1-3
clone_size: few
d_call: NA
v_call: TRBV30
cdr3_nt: TGTGCCTGGACGGGCTCTGGAAACACCATATATTTT
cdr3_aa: CAWTGSGNTIYF

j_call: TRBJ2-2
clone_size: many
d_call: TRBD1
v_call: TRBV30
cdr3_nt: TGTGCCTGGAGTACGACAGGGGAGGCCGGGGAGCTGTTTTTT
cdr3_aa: CAWSTTGEAGELFF

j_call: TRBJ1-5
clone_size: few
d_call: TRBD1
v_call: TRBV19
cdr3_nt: TGTGCCAGCCAACGACAGGGCGGGCAGGATCCTTGGCCCCAGCATTTT
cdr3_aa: CASQRQGGQDPWPQHF

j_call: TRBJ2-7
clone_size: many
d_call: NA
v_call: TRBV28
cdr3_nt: TGTGCCAGCAGTTTCCTAGGTGCTTACGAGCAGTACTTC
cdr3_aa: CASSFLGAYEQYF

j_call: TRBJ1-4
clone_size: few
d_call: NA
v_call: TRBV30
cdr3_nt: TGTGCCTGGAGTAACCCGGGGGGCAATAATGAAAAACTGTTTTTT
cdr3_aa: CAWSNPGGNNEKLFF

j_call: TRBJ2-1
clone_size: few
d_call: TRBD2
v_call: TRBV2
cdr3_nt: TGTGCCAGCAGTGAAGTAGCGGGAGGGCGTGGGGGTGAGCAGTTCTTC
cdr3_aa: CASSEVAGGRGGEQFF

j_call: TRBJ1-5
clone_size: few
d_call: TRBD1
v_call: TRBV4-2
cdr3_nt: TGTGCCAGCAGCCAAGACGGACAGGCTGGTCAGCCCCAGCATTTT
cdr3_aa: CASSQDGQAGQPQHF